Listed below are T cell receptor beta chains from one sample, sequenced in a study of monozygotic twins with inflammatory bowel disease. TCRdb re-called the 5' RACE reads and gives one entry per CDR3 protein, without DNA. This listing includes about 420,000 distinct CDR3 sequences. Input material: blood. These receptor sequences come from a human donor with ulcerative colitis or Crohn's disease, or a healthy co-twin of an affected twin (not recorded which). Each CDR3 is given with its conserved first and last residue.

v_gene: TRBV19
j_gene: TRBJ2-1
CDR3aa: CVSTTGRTYNEQFF

v_gene: TRBV9
j_gene: TRBJ2-3
CDR3aa: CASSVGVGAGPDTQYF

v_gene: TRBV4-3
j_gene: TRBJ2-7
CDR3aa: CASSQDADYSSYEQYF

v_gene: TRBV23-1
j_gene: TRBJ1-2
CDR3aa: CASSQRTVSYGYTF

v_gene: TRBV10-3
j_gene: TRBJ2-3
CDR3aa: CAISVAEKTTDTQYF

v_gene: TRBV20-1
j_gene: TRBJ2-2
CDR3aa: CSAWRDIPNTGELFF

v_gene: TRBV12-3/TRBV12-4
j_gene: TRBJ2-4
CDR3aa: CASSPKGAQWYF

v_gene: TRBV4-1
j_gene: TRBJ1-1
CDR3aa: CASSQFTGDGWGTEAFF

v_gene: TRBV4-3
j_gene: TRBJ2-1
CDR3aa: CASSQDPGALAYEQFF

v_gene: TRBV7-2
j_gene: TRBJ2-7
CDR3aa: CASSWTSGTYEQYF

v_gene: TRBV20-1
j_gene: TRBJ2-1
CDR3aa: CSARPWDRGREQFF

v_gene: TRBV5-5
j_gene: TRBJ2-1
CDR3aa: CASSLGQVNEQFF

v_gene: TRBV28
j_gene: TRBJ2-5
CDR3aa: CASTLLAEQETQYF

v_gene: TRBV20-1
j_gene: TRBJ2-3
CDR3aa: CRIVSGGSQYF

v_gene: TRBV6-2/TRBV6-3
j_gene: TRBJ2-2
CDR3aa: CASSYSRTDAGELFF

v_gene: TRBV5-1
j_gene: TRBJ2-7
CDR3aa: CASNTRDGGSEQYF

v_gene: TRBV20-1
j_gene: TRBJ2-1
CDR3aa: CSASQLDHYNEQFF

v_gene: TRBV4-2
j_gene: TRBJ2-1
CDR3aa: CASSQVGGGRNNEQFF

v_gene: TRBV28
j_gene: TRBJ2-1
CDR3aa: CASSPGLAGATNEQFF

v_gene: TRBV20-1
j_gene: TRBJ2-2
CDR3aa: CSARWASGGATGELFF

v_gene: TRBV10-3
j_gene: TRBJ1-1
CDR3aa: CAIALGGLNTEAFF

v_gene: TRBV11-3
j_gene: TRBJ2-1
CDR3aa: CASSSAGGQEKQFF

v_gene: TRBV3-1
j_gene: TRBJ2-7
CDR3aa: CASSQVQGSYEQYF

v_gene: TRBV7-2
j_gene: TRBJ2-5
CDR3aa: CASSRPGNEETQYF

v_gene: TRBV18
j_gene: TRBJ1-1
CDR3aa: CASSHREGEIDTEAFF

v_gene: TRBV5-4
j_gene: TRBJ1-2
CDR3aa: CASSLGDRGLLNYGYTF

v_gene: TRBV20-1
j_gene: TRBJ2-1
CDR3aa: CSARVRTSGNYNEQFF

v_gene: TRBV11-2
j_gene: TRBJ1-6
CDR3aa: CASSLGRTGGRSPLHF

v_gene: TRBV2
j_gene: TRBJ2-4
CDR3aa: CASSERGGNIQYF

v_gene: TRBV5-1
j_gene: TRBJ2-1
CDR3aa: CASTLDRVGNEQFF

v_gene: TRBV11-2
j_gene: TRBJ2-7
CDR3aa: CASSLDAPKYEQYF

v_gene: TRBV6-2/TRBV6-3
j_gene: TRBJ1-1
CDR3aa: CASSYQTGSEAFF

v_gene: TRBV7-9
j_gene: TRBJ2-2
CDR3aa: CASSHFTGGSPQDTGELFF

v_gene: TRBV7-2
j_gene: TRBJ2-1
CDR3aa: CASSLALGGMGEQFF

v_gene: TRBV7-2
j_gene: TRBJ2-1
CDR3aa: CASSLGVSGGANEQFF